The TCR beta chain under discussion was sequenced for a study of preoperative IRX-2 immunotherapy in early breast cancer. Treatment in this sample: preoperative locoregional IRX-2 cytokine immunotherapy. Preoperative locoregional IRX-2 cytokine immunotherapy was tested in the phase Ib source study. The assay was immunoSEQ multiplex PCR, and TCRdb's table has in-frame clones only and misses some. The sample shows roughly 43,000 clones, less than 95% of them seen only once. The source was tumor tissue, collected after IRX-2 immunotherapy. The clonotype was recovered from a human donor with breast cancer.

The CDR3 loop is CASSPPGGAGANVLTF. The DNA of the CDR3 is TGTGCCAGCAGTCCCCCAGGGGGCGCTGGGGCCAACGTCCTGACTTTC. V and J are TRBV28 and TRBJ2-6; 8 nucleotides line up with TRBD1. This CDR3 has 16 amino acids. Germline V gene lookup returns CDR1 MDHEN and CDR2 SYDVKM. Trimming removed 5 bases from V and 2 bases from J; junction bases left unmatched: 5.